These T cell receptor beta chains were read from a single sample in a study of blood T cell repertoires in COVID-19. Some clones are missing from TCRdb's copy, which holds only in-frame ones; the method was immunoSEQ multiplex PCR. This repertoire shows 150,000 to 200,000 clones, just under 90% found once; its top ten account for 3% to 4%. Sequences were obtained from peripheral blood. Source of these receptors: a man between 18 and 35 years old with active or convalescent COVID-19. Each CDR3 is given with its conserved first and last residue. Each record gives: D gene, J gene, V gene, clone size, CDR3 protein, CDR3 DNA. The D gene is left open where the match is weak. Size tells how often a clone was seen (once, few, many) or the class of an expanded clone, and some rows leave it out.

d_gene: TRBD1; j_gene: TRBJ1-2; v_gene: TRBV18; abundance: -; CDR3aa: CASSTLQGASNYGYTF; CDR3nt: TGTGCCAGCTCAACCCTACAGGGGGCCTCCAACTATGGCTACACCTTC
d_gene: -; j_gene: TRBJ2-1; v_gene: TRBV11-2; abundance: -; CDR3aa: CASSLQKNQNYNEQFF; CDR3nt: TGTGCCAGCAGCTTACAGAAAAATCAAAATTACAATGAGCAGTTCTTC
d_gene: TRBD1; j_gene: TRBJ1-4; v_gene: TRBV18; abundance: -; CDR3aa: CASSSGQGSEKLFF; CDR3nt: TGTGCCAGCTCATCGGGACAGGGAAGTGAAAAACTGTTTTTT
d_gene: -; j_gene: TRBJ1-1; v_gene: TRBV4-3; abundance: -; CDR3aa: CASSQDRVWTEAFF; CDR3nt: TGCGCCAGCAGCCAAGACAGGGTGTGGACTGAAGCTTTCTTT
d_gene: TRBD1; j_gene: TRBJ2-5; v_gene: TRBV18; abundance: -; CDR3aa: CASSPPTGSETQYF; CDR3nt: TGTGCCAGCTCACCACCGACAGGGTCGGAGACCCAGTACTTC
d_gene: -; j_gene: TRBJ2-2; v_gene: TRBV10-3; abundance: once; CDR3aa: CAIRDGSNTGELFF; CDR3nt: TGTGCCATCAGAGACGGGTCGAACACCGGGGAGCTGTTTTTT
d_gene: -; j_gene: TRBJ1-5; v_gene: TRBV6-5; abundance: -; CDR3aa: CASRSRDSNQPQHF; CDR3nt: TGTGCCAGCAGATCTCGGGATAGCAATCAGCCCCAGCATTTT
d_gene: -; j_gene: TRBJ1-1; v_gene: TRBV3-1/TRBV3-2; abundance: -; CDR3aa: CASSQDSTAFMNTEAFF; CDR3nt: TGTGCCAGCAGCCAAGATAGTACAGCCTTCATGAACACTGAAGCTTTCTTT
d_gene: -; j_gene: TRBJ2-7; v_gene: TRBV19; abundance: -; CDR3aa: CASSIFGQGLYEQYF; CDR3nt: TGTGCCAGTAGTATATTCGGGCAGGGATTATACGAGCAGTACTTC
d_gene: -; j_gene: TRBJ2-2; v_gene: TRBV7-3; abundance: -; CDR3aa: CASRGRGTGELFF; CDR3nt: TGTGCCAGCAGGGGAAGGGGCACCGGGGAGCTGTTTTTT